This T cell receptor beta chain was retrieved from a study of T cells in tuberculosis. Indicated time point: new active TB diagnosis, blood taken before or within 7 days of starting treatment. Generated by immunoSEQ multiplex PCR, the TCRdb table keeps only in-frame clones and is missing some. The table lists some 49,000 clones, nearly 95% of them singletons. There are 18 residues in the CDR3. Germline lookup yields CDR1 SGHTA and CDR2 FQGNSA. V dropped 1 base and J dropped 0; count of bases not matched to a gene: 8. This sequence originates from an adult with tuberculosis. The chain recombines TRBV7-2 with TRBJ2-7, with TRBD2 identical over 11 bases. Specimen: PBMCs, collected at tuberculosis diagnosis. The DNA for the CDR3 is TGTGCCAGCAGCTTAGTGGGTAGCGGGGGGGAGTACTCCTACGAGCAGTACTTC. Translated, it gives CASSLVGSGGEYSYEQYF.